The rows below give T cell receptor beta chains drawn from one sample of a study of blood T cell repertoires in COVID-19. Produced via immunoSEQ multiplex PCR; TCRdb's table is partial and in-frame only. The data show around 300,000 clones, 80% to 90% seen once. The source material was peripheral blood. The receptors originated from a woman aged 70-85 years with COVID-19, enrolled during active disease. CDR3s include the opening cysteine and the closing phenylalanine or tryptophan. A D gene is named only where the DNA matches it firmly. Part of the rows lack a size; the others show once, few, many or a class for expanded clones.

CDR3 protein: CASSFRSSGANVLTF
CDR3 DNA: TGTGCCAGCAGCTTCCGGTCCTCTGGGGCCAACGTCCTGACTTTC
J gene: TRBJ2-6
clone size: .
V gene: TRBV7-2
D gene: .

CDR3 protein: CASSVRLAGGYEQYF
CDR3 DNA: TGTGCCAGCAGCGTTAGACTAGCGGGGGGCTACGAGCAGTACTTC
J gene: TRBJ2-7
clone size: .
V gene: TRBV7-2
D gene: TRBD2

CDR3 protein: CASSLSGAREQFF
CDR3 DNA: TGTGCCAGCAGCTTGTCGGGAGCAAGGGAGCAGTTCTTC
J gene: TRBJ2-1
clone size: .
V gene: TRBV5-6
D gene: .

CDR3 protein: CASSQLSGANTGELFF
CDR3 DNA: TGCGCCAGCAGCCAACTTAGCGGGGCGAACACCGGGGAGCTGTTTTTT
J gene: TRBJ2-2
clone size: .
V gene: TRBV4-3
D gene: TRBD2

CDR3 protein: CASSFFATPQETQYF
CDR3 DNA: TGCGCCAGCAGCTTCTTCGCAACACCCCAAGAGACCCAGTACTTC
J gene: TRBJ2-5
clone size: .
V gene: TRBV5-1
D gene: .

CDR3 protein: CASSAGTDNYGYTF
CDR3 DNA: TGTGCCAGCAGCGCGGGGACAGACAACTATGGCTACACCTTC
J gene: TRBJ1-2
clone size: .
V gene: TRBV9
D gene: TRBD1

CDR3 protein: CASSGTGSVAFF
CDR3 DNA: TGTGCCAGCAGTGGGACTGGATCGGTAGCTTTCTTT
J gene: TRBJ1-1
clone size: .
V gene: TRBV2
D gene: .

CDR3 protein: CASSLVLFEGLGDTQYF
CDR3 DNA: TGTGCCAGCAGCTTAGTCTTGTTTGAGGGCCTGGGAGATACGCAGTATTTT
J gene: TRBJ2-3
clone size: .
V gene: TRBV11-2
D gene: .

CDR3 protein: CASSQEPATHGREQFF
CDR3 DNA: TGCGCCAGCAGCCAAGAACCCGCGACACATGGGCGCGAGCAGTTCTTC
J gene: TRBJ2-1
clone size: .
V gene: TRBV4-3
D gene: .

CDR3 protein: CASSGGGSQPQHF
CDR3 DNA: TGTGCCAGCAGTGGTGGGGGGTCTCAGCCCCAGCATTTT
J gene: TRBJ1-5
clone size: .
V gene: TRBV28
D gene: .

CDR3 protein: CASSLGTVDEKLFF
CDR3 DNA: TGCGCCAGCAGCTTGGGGACAGTGGATGAAAAACTGTTTTTT
J gene: TRBJ1-4
clone size: .
V gene: TRBV5-1
D gene: .

CDR3 protein: CASSFSVNTEAFF
CDR3 DNA: TGTGCCAGCAGCTTTTCGGTGAACACTGAAGCTTTCTTT
J gene: TRBJ1-1
clone size: .
V gene: TRBV7-2
D gene: .

CDR3 protein: CASSTPAGQAPLNYGYTF
CDR3 DNA: TGTGCCAGCAGCACGCCCGCGGGACAGGCGCCCCTTAACTATGGCTACACCTTC
J gene: TRBJ1-2
clone size: few
V gene: TRBV21-1
D gene: .

CDR3 protein: CASSLDRTASSYNSPLHF
CDR3 DNA: TGTGCCAGCAGCTTGGATAGGACAGCCAGCTCCTATAATTCACCCCTCCACTTT
J gene: TRBJ1-6
clone size: .
V gene: TRBV5-6
D gene: .

CDR3 protein: CASSPTTGQETQYF
CDR3 DNA: TGCGCCAGCAGCCCAACAACGGGCCAAGAGACCCAGTACTTC
J gene: TRBJ2-5
clone size: .
V gene: TRBV5-1
D gene: .

CDR3 protein: CASSYSPSDNSPLHF
CDR3 DNA: TGTGCCAGCAGTTACTCTCCCAGTGATAATTCACCCCTCCACTTT
J gene: TRBJ1-6
clone size: .
V gene: TRBV6-5
D gene: .

CDR3 protein: CASRTGVDGNTIYF
CDR3 DNA: TGTGCCAGCCGGACAGGGGTTGATGGAAACACCATATATTTT
J gene: TRBJ1-3
clone size: .
V gene: TRBV2
D gene: TRBD1

CDR3 protein: CASRGQGFLKLFF
CDR3 DNA: TGTGCCAGCAGGGGACAGGGTTTCCTAAAACTGTTTTTT
J gene: TRBJ1-4
clone size: .
V gene: TRBV27
D gene: TRBD1

CDR3 protein: CASSVGPGRGNTIYF
CDR3 DNA: TGTGCCAGCAGCGTAGGCCCAGGGCGCGGAAACACCATATATTTT
J gene: TRBJ1-3
clone size: .
V gene: TRBV9
D gene: .

CDR3 protein: CASSQVRAPIRELFF
CDR3 DNA: TGCGCCAGCAGCCAAGTGCGGGCCCCCATCCGGGAGCTGTTTTTT
J gene: TRBJ2-2
clone size: .
V gene: TRBV4-1
D gene: .

CDR3 protein: CASSLTGGNGYTF
CDR3 DNA: TGCGCCAGCAGCCTGACAGGGGGTAATGGCTACACCTTC
J gene: TRBJ1-2
clone size: .
V gene: TRBV5-1
D gene: TRBD1

CDR3 protein: CASSLGPNRESSNQPQHF
CDR3 DNA: TGCGCCAGCAGCTTGGGGCCCAACAGGGAATCAAGCAATCAGCCCCAGCATTTT
J gene: TRBJ1-5
clone size: .
V gene: TRBV5-1
D gene: .

CDR3 protein: CAWSEQGTEAFF
CDR3 DNA: TGTGCCTGGAGTGAACAGGGGACTGAAGCTTTCTTT
J gene: TRBJ1-1
clone size: .
V gene: TRBV30
D gene: TRBD1

CDR3 protein: CASSLSLASGELFF
CDR3 DNA: TGTGCCAGCAGCTTGTCCTTAGCTAGCGGGGAGCTGTTTTTT
J gene: TRBJ2-2
clone size: many
V gene: TRBV5-4
D gene: .

CDR3 protein: CASSFVTGTYEQYF
CDR3 DNA: TGTGCCAGCAGCTTCGTAACAGGGACCTACGAGCAGTACTTC
J gene: TRBJ2-7
clone size: .
V gene: TRBV7-2
D gene: .